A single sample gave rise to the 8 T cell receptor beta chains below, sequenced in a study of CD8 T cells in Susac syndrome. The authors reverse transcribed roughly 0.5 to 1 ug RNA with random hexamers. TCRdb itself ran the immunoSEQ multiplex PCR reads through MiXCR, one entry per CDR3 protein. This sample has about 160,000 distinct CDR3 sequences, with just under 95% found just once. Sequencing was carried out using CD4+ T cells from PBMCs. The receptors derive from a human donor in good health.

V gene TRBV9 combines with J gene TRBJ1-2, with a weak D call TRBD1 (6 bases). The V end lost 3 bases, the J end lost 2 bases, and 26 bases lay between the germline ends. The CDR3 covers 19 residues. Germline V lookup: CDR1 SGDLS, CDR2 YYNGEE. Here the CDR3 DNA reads TGTGCCAGCAGCGACTACAGGGAGTCATCCGGTACGGTAAACTATGGCTACACCTTC. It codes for CASSDYRESSGTVNYGYTF.

CDR3 sequence (DNA): TGTGCCAGCAGCTTAGGGGGAGCGGGGGGGCCTAGGGCAGATACGCAGTATTTT. Protein product: CASSLGGAGGPRADTQYF. V usage is TRBV7-2 and J usage is TRBJ2-3; 10 nucleotides match TRBD2. The CDR3 covers 18 residues. The junction had 11 bases not matched to a gene; V was cut back by 1 base and J by 4 bases. Germline loops: CDR1 SGHTA, CDR2 FQGNSA.

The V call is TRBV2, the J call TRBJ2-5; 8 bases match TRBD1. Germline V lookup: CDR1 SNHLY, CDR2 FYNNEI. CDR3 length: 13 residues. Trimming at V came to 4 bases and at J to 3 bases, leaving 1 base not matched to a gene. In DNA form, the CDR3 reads TGTGCCAGCAGTGTGGGACAGGAAGAGACCCAGTACTTC. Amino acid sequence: CASSVGQEETQYF.

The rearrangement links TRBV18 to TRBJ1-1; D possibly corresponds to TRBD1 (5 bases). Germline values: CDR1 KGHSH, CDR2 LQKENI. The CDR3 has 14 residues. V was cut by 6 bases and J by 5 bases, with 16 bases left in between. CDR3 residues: CASSSAATVTEAFF. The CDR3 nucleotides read TGTGCCAGCTCGTCCGCGGCGACAGTGACTGAAGCTTTCTTT.

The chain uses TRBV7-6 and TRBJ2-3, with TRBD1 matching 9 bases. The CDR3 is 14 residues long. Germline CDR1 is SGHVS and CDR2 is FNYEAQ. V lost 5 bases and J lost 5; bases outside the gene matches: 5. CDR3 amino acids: CASSPGQGRDTQYF. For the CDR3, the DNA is TGTGCCAGCAGCCCCGGACAGGGGCGAGATACGCAGTATTTT.

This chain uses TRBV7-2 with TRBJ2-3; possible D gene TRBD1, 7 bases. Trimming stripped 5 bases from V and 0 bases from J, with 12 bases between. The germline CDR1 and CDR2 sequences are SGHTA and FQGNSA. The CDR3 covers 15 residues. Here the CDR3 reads CASSPQGGSTDTQYF. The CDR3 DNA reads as TGTGCCAGCAGCCCCCAGGGGGGCAGCACAGATACGCAGTATTTT.

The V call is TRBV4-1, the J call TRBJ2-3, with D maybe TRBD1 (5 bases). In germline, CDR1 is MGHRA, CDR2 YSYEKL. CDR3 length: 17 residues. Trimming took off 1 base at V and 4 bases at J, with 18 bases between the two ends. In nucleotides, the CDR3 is TGCGCCAGCAGCCAAGGGGGCGGCTTTCAGGGTCCAGATACGCAGTATTTT. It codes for CASSQGGGFQGPDTQYF.

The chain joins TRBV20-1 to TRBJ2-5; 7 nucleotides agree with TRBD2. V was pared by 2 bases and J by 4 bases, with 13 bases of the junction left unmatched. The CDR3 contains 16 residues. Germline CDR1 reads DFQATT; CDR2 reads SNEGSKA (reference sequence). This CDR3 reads CSARFSGAIEGETQYF. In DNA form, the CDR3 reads TGCAGTGCTAGATTCAGCGGGGCCATAGAAGGAGAGACCCAGTACTTC.